This paragraph covers one T cell receptor beta chain sequence. The data are from a study of blood T cell repertoires in COVID-19. Study processing details: By means of reference gene primer amplification, nucleated cell counts were estimated. This table comes from immunoSEQ multiplex PCR, and its TCRdb copy is limited to in-frame clones, with some not included. That table is the source of V, J and clone size, and D and trimming were worked out from the DNA. Here the sample spans 75,000 to 100,000 clones, around 80% being singletons. V was clipped by 6 bases and J by 8 bases, with 11 bases between them. CDR1 LNHDA and CDR2 SQIVND come from the germline V gene (reference sequence). This CDR3 contains 12 residues.

The V and J genes are TRBV19 and TRBJ2-1; D is uncertain. This clonotype originated in a man in his 70s with acute or convalescent COVID-19. Sequenced sample: peripheral blood. This CDR3 is CASRRTGDEQFF. CDR3 DNA sequence: TGTGCCAGTAGGCGTACCGGAGATGAGCAGTTCTTC.